This entry lists 13 T cell receptor beta chains sequenced from one sample in a study of molecular identifiers for immune sequencing clone quantification. Using its own MiXCR run on the PCR reads, TCRdb lists one record per CDR3 protein. The sample yields approximately 590,000 distinct CDR3 sequences, roughly 27% seen once. Sequenced input: naive CD8+ T cells from blood, with Jurkat cell RNA spiked in. Subset specified: FACS-sorted CD8+CD4-CCR7+CD45RA+ naive T cells. These receptor sequences come from a human donor in good health. Some libraries in this study had Jurkat cell RNA spiked in.

This sequence joins TRBV9 and TRBJ2-3; a possible D gene is TRBD1 (6 bases). The V end lost 0 bases, the J end lost 2 bases, and 10 bases lay between the germline ends. Germline lookup yields CDR1 SGDLS and CDR2 YYNGEE. The CDR3 consists of 15 residues. The CDR3 DNA reads as TGTGCCAGCAGCGTAGAAACAGGGACCACAGATACGCAGTATTTT. Translation gives CASSVETGTTDTQYF.

This clonotype has at least ten counts. The V gene is TRBV12-3 or TRBV12-4, the J gene TRBJ2-3; TRBD2 agrees at 7 bases. V shed 5 bases and J 3 bases; nucleotides not matched to a gene: 8. This CDR3 is built from 15 residues. The CDR3 spells CASSPGASGTDTQYF. CDR3 nucleotides: TGTGCCAGCAGTCCCGGGGCTAGCGGTACAGATACGCAGTATTTT.

This clonotype was detected many times. The J gene is TRBJ1-1, the V gene TRBV6-1; D might be TRBD1 (5 bases). The CDR3 loop spans 18 amino acids. Trimming cost V 4 bases and J 0 bases, with 21 bases left between them. Germline V gives CDR1 MNHNS, CDR2 SASEGT. CDR3 residues: CASSGRGGRQPMNTEAFF. The CDR3 DNA follows: TGTGCCAGCAGTGGGCGCGGGGGGAGACAGCCAATGAACACTGAAGCTTTCTTT.

With respect to this clonotype: A much bigger clone sits one base away, suggesting this may be a read error. This chain links TRBV20-1 with TRBJ2-3, with 7 bases matching TRBD2. Germline-derived CDR1 and CDR2 are DFQATT and SNEGSKA (reference sequence). This CDR3 has 15 amino acids. CDR3 amino acids: CSARSLADNTATQYF. In DNA, the CDR3 is TGCAGTGCTAGAAGTCTAGCGGACAACACAGCTACGCAGTATTTT.

Concerning this clonotype itself: Since a much larger clone is just one base distant, this may be a read error. This rearrangement joins TRBV25-1 to TRBJ1-1, with D possibly matching TRBD1 (5 bases). V dropped 3 bases and J dropped 6 bases, with 11 bases sitting between them. CDR3 length: 13 residues. Germline CDR1 MGHDK, CDR2 SYGVNS. The CDR3 DNA sequence: TGTGCCAGCAGTGATCTGACAGTCCCTGAAGCTTTCTTT. Translating gives CASSDLTVPEAFF.

The sample holds many counts of this clonotype. The V gene is TRBV28, the J gene TRBJ2-3, with 9 positions matching TRBD1. Germline trimming cut 5 bases from V and 4 bases from J; bases unmatched to any gene: 13. In germline, CDR1 is MDHEN, CDR2 SYDVKM. The CDR3 consists of 17 residues. The CDR3 nucleotides read TGTGCCAGCAGTCCACTCACGGGACAGGGAATTTCAGATACGCAGTATTTT. Its translation is CASSPLTGQGISDTQYF.

This clonotype was seen repeatedly, ten times or more. The rearrangement joins TRBV24-1 to TRBJ2-2, with D hard to call. V dropped 4 bases and J dropped 2 bases, with 7 bases sitting between them. The germline V gene encodes CDR1 KGHDR and CDR2 SFDVKD. CDR3 length: 14 residues. The CDR3 loop is CATSEGRNTGELFF. Written as DNA, the CDR3 is TGTGCCACCAGTGAAGGCAGAAACACCGGGGAGCTGTTTTTT.

This clonotype was seen more than once but under ten times. This chain joins TRBV19 and TRBJ2-7; 7 positions agree with TRBD1. The V gene end was trimmed by 4 bases and the J gene end by 5 bases; junction bases not matched to a gene: 5. CDR3 length equals 13 residues. Germline lookup yields CDR1 LNHDA and CDR2 SQIVND (reference sequence). In DNA form, the CDR3 reads TGTGCCAGTAGTAGAGACAGGGTGGACGAGCAGTACTTC. This translates into CASSRDRVDEQYF.

This clonotype was detected a few times. This chain links TRBV19 with TRBJ1-5, with D hard to call. The CDR3 has 13 residues. Germline CDR1 LNHDA, CDR2 SQIVND (reference sequence). The germline V and J ends were trimmed by 5 bases and 5 bases, with 10 bases remaining between them. The CDR3 DNA reads TGTGCCAGTAGTGCAGGATCGGATCAGCCCCAGCATTTT. This sequence encodes CASSAGSDQPQHF. The full variable domain, completed using reference TRBV19 and TRBJ1-5, is DGGITQSPKYLFRKEGQNVTLSCEQNLNHDAMYWYRQDPGQGLRLIYYSQIVNDFQKGDIAEGYSVSREKKESFPLTVTSAQKNPTAFYLCASSAGSDQPQHFGDGTRLSIL.

Ten or more counts support this clonotype. The chain couples TRBV7-8 to TRBJ2-6; D not certain. Trimming took off 5 bases at V and 1 base at J, with 9 bases between the two ends. This CDR3 spans 15 amino acids. Germline-derived CDR1 and CDR2 are SGHVS and FQNEAQ. CDR3 in DNA: TGTGCCAGCAGCATGGGAACGTCTGGGGCCAACGTCCTGACTTTC. The encoded protein is CASSMGTSGANVLTF.

A remark on this clonotype: This may stem from a read error, because a much larger clone lies one nucleotide away. V usage is TRBV5-6 and J usage is TRBJ2-7; 8 bases fit TRBD1. CDR3 length: 16 amino acids. V gave up 0 bases and J gave up 6 bases; unmatched junction bases: 11. Germline CDR1 is SGHDT and CDR2 is YYEEEE. In DNA, the CDR3 is TGTGCCAGCAGCTTGGCTTCCGGGACAGGACCTACCGAGCAGTACTTC. Translation gives CASSLASGTGPTEQYF.

This clonotype was recorded at least ten times. The V and J genes are TRBV30 and TRBJ2-3; D gene unclear. V was trimmed by 0 bases and J by 6 bases, leaving 13 bases between them. Germline V CDR1 and CDR2: GTSNPN, SVGIG (reference sequence). The CDR3 length is 14 residues. The DNA of the CDR3 is TGTGCCTGGAGTGTTGGAGCCTTCGGGGATACGCAGTATTTT. Translating gives CAWSVGAFGDTQYF.

This clonotype showed up many times. CDR3: CASSLEGGPQETQYF. The CDR3 DNA is TGCGCCAGCAGCTTGGAGGGGGGGCCCCAAGAGACCCAGTACTTC. The chain has TRBV5-1 and TRBJ2-5; D might be TRBD2 (7 bases). Germline V gene sequence: CDR1 SGHRS, CDR2 YFSETQ. Trimming stripped 0 bases from V and 1 base from J, with 10 bases between. The CDR3 totals 15 residues.